The next 28 T cell receptor beta chains were all read from a single sample in a study of blood T cell repertoires in COVID-19. Profiling relied on immunoSEQ multiplex PCR, and the TCRdb table lists in-frame clones only, not all of them. The sample gives 300,000 to 350,000 clones, over 75% of which show up once; around 5% is in the top ten. Sequencing was carried out using PBMCs or T cells enriched from blood (not recorded which). Source of these receptors: a man aged 25-45 years who had recovered from COVID-19.

This chain connects TRBV10-2 to TRBJ1-1; D is undetermined. V lost 7 bases to trimming and J lost 1 base, with 10 bases between them. This CDR3 spans 13 amino acids. CDR1 is WSHSY, CDR2 SAAADI, per germline. The CDR3 protein is CASMVRKNTEAFF. The CDR3 DNA reads as TGCGCCAGCATGGTCAGGAAGAACACTGAAGCTTTCTTT.

Remarks on this clone: One end of the junction fails to match germline, which may point to a read error. This chain joins TRBV24-1 and TRBJ2-4; TRBD1 matches 8 bases. This CDR3 contains 12 residues. Germline CDR1 is KGHDR and CDR2 is SFDVKD. CDR3 bases: TGTGCCACCAGTGACCACAGGGGGAAAGTATTCTTC. Translated: CATSDHRGKVFF.

V usage is TRBV7-3 and J usage is TRBJ2-7; no clear D. The CDR3 consists of 13 residues. V lost 2 bases and J lost 11, with 16 bases in between. Germline assignment: CDR1 SGHTA and CDR2 FQGTGA. As DNA, the CDR3 is TGTGCCAGCAGCTTAGGCCTCAATGCTGTTAAGTACTTC. This sequence encodes CASSLGLNAVKYF.

V and J are TRBV9 and TRBJ1-6; D might be TRBD1 (5 bases). The CDR3 is made up of 17 amino acids. From germline, CDR1 is SGDLS and CDR2 YYNGEE. Deletions cut 0 bases from V and 1 base from J, with 11 bases between. CDR3 sequence (DNA): TGTGCCAGCAGCGTAGGACAGTCCCGTTCCTATAATTCACCCCTCCACTTT. It encodes CASSVGQSRSYNSPLHF.

This clone came up once. This sequence joins TRBV19 and TRBJ1-3; D perhaps matches TRBD1 (6 bases). Germline V gene lookup returns CDR1 LNHDA and CDR2 SQIVND (reference sequence). CDR3 length: 13 residues. Trimming took off 4 bases at V and 6 bases at J, with 10 bases between the two ends. CDR3 DNA sequence: TGTGCCAGTAGTAGACCAGGGGCAAACACCATATATTTT. Its protein is CASSRPGANTIYF.

The chain joins TRBV4-1 to TRBJ1-2; 8 nucleotides agree with TRBD1. The J segment lost 3 bases and the V segment lost 3 bases, leaving 15 bases of the junction unmatched. The CDR3 totals 18 residues. CDR1 is MGHRA, CDR2 YSYEKL, per germline. The CDR3 DNA sequence: TGCGCCAGCAGCCATGACCCGGGCAGGGGGCCATCTTACTATGGCTACACCTTC. Protein product: CASSHDPGRGPSYYGYTF.

This clone came up once. The rearrangement uses TRBV7-2 and TRBJ2-4; 11 bases match TRBD2. The germline CDR1 and CDR2 sequences are SGHTA and FQGNSA. V lost 0 bases to trimming and J lost 2 bases; unmatched junction nucleotides: 6. The CDR3 runs to 18 residues. Written as DNA, the CDR3 is TGTGCCAGCAGCTTAGCACTAGCGGGGGACCTTTCCAAAAACATTCAGTACTTC. Its translation is CASSLALAGDLSKNIQYF. Using reference TRBV7-2 and TRBJ2-4 for the parts outside the CDR3, the full variable domain is GAGVSQSPSNKVTEKGKDVELRCDPISGHTALYWYRQSLGQGLEFLIYFQGNSAPDKSGLPSDRFSAERTGGSVSTLTIQRTQQEDSAVYLCASSLALAGDLSKNIQYFGAGTRLSVL.

V gene TRBV7-6 combines with J gene TRBJ2-5; 8 bases fit TRBD1. This CDR3 has 13 residues. The junction had 4 bases not matched to a gene; V was cut back by 5 bases and J by 5 bases. Germline CDR1 reads SGHVS; CDR2 reads FNYEAQ. CDR3 in DNA: TGTGCCAGCAGCAAGGACAGGGTGGAGACCCAGTACTTC. Its protein is CASSKDRVETQYF.

The CDR3 reads CASSLTTDSYNEQFF. CDR3 sequence (DNA): TGTGCCAGCAGCTTAACGACAGACTCCTACAATGAGCAGTTCTTC. The chain recombines TRBV7-6 with TRBJ2-1, with D perhaps TRBD1 (5 bases). Trimming left V 2 bases short and J 0 bases short, with 8 bases between. The CDR3 has 15 residues. The germline gives CDR1 SGHVS, CDR2 FNYEAQ.

The J gene is TRBJ2-3, the V gene TRBV15; the match to TRBD1 covers 7 bases. CDR1 is LNHNV, CDR2 YYDKDF, per germline (reference sequence). The CDR3 totals 19 residues. The trim removed 0 bases at V and 3 bases at J, leaving 15 bases unmatched. The CDR3: CATSRDPRFYRGLTDTQYF. CDR3 nucleotides: TGTGCCACCAGCAGAGATCCGCGTTTCTACAGGGGATTGACAGATACGCAGTATTTT.

In nucleotides, the CDR3 is TGTGCCAGCAGCGTGTTTGGGGGCGGTGAGACCCAGTACTTC. Residues: CASSVFGGGETQYF. V usage is TRBV9 and J usage is TRBJ2-5; D possibly corresponds to TRBD1 (6 bases). Trimming shortened V by 2 bases and J by 5 bases, and 13 bases separated the two germline ends. The CDR3 has 14 amino acids. CDR1 is SGDLS and CDR2 is YYNGEE in the germline V gene.

The chain combines TRBV11-3 with TRBJ2-1; 8 nucleotides align to TRBD2. The CDR3 extends over 20 amino acids. Germline CDR1 is SGHNT and CDR2 is YENEEA. The ends lost 3 bases at V and 4 bases at J; junction bases unmatched: 20. The CDR3 is CASSFQLAAAGLRPYNEQFF. For the CDR3, the DNA is TGTGCCAGCAGCTTCCAACTAGCGGCTGCCGGGTTACGCCCTTACAATGAGCAGTTCTTC.

CDR3 sequence (DNA): TGTGCCAGCAGCCAACCCGCCTCGTGGGGGGGCCAGTACGAGCAGTACTTC. Translated, it gives CASSQPASWGGQYEQYF. This sequence joins TRBV4-2 and TRBJ2-7; possible D gene TRBD2, 7 bases. V shed 2 bases and J shed 4 bases, with 21 bases lying between them. This CDR3 comprises 17 residues. In germline, CDR1 is LGHNA, CDR2 YNFKEQ.

This chain links TRBV28 with TRBJ1-1; perhaps TRBD1 as D (6 bases). CDR3 size: 12 residues. Trimming pared 10 bases from V and 4 bases from J, leaving 13 bases between. Germline V CDR1 and CDR2: MDHEN, SYDVKM. The CDR3 loop is CATQGIGTEAFF. The CDR3 DNA is TGTGCCACGCAGGGGATCGGCACTGAAGCTTTCTTT.

This sequence joins TRBV5-1 and TRBJ1-1; TRBD1 might be the D (5 bases). The CDR3 is 14 residues long. CDR1 is SGHRS and CDR2 is YFSETQ in the germline V gene. V lost 2 bases and J lost 4, with 12 bases in between. In nucleotides, the CDR3 is TGCGCCAGCAGCTTCGGGGGTTACGGCACTGAAGCTTTCTTT. Translation gives CASSFGGYGTEAFF.

Of note for this clone: The same CDR3 is also encoded by other DNA sequences in this sample. The CDR3 DNA is TGTGCCAGTAGTAGGACTAGCGGGTACTACAATGAGCAGTTCTTC. Translation: CASSRTSGYYNEQFF. The V call is TRBV19, the J call TRBJ2-1; 11 bases map to TRBD2. Germline CDR1 is LNHDA and CDR2 is SQIVND (reference sequence). CDR3 length: 15 amino acids. V lost 4 bases to trimming and J lost 3 bases; unmatched junction nucleotides: 2.

This clone showed up just once. This chain connects TRBV19 to TRBJ1-1; D might be TRBD1 (5 bases). V was shortened by 3 bases and J by 5 bases, with 7 bases between the two germline ends. This CDR3 is 12 amino acids long. Germline CDR1 reads LNHDA; CDR2 reads SQIVND (reference sequence). The CDR3 sequence: CASSIAGTEAFF. DNA of the CDR3: TGTGCCAGTAGTATTGCAGGGACTGAAGCTTTCTTT. Supplemented by reference TRBV19 and TRBJ1-1, the full variable domain reads DGGITQSPKYLFRKEGQNVTLSCEQNLNHDAMYWYRQDPGQGLRLIYYSQIVNDFQKGDIAEGYSVSREKKESFPLTVTSAQKNPTAFYLCASSIAGTEAFFGQGTRLTVV.

The V gene is TRBV27, the J gene TRBJ1-5; TRBD1 agrees at 8 bases. V lost 5 bases and J lost 9; bases outside the gene matches: 18. Germline V gene data show CDR1 as MNHEY and CDR2 as SMNVEV (reference sequence). The CDR3 is 17 residues long. Written as DNA, the CDR3 is TGTGCCAGCAGTACCTACGCCGACAGGGGCCTCGGGAGGCCCCAGCATTTT. Its protein is CASSTYADRGLGRPQHF.

V usage is TRBV3-1 (or the pseudogene TRBV3-2) and J usage is TRBJ1-1; TRBD1 agrees at 11 bases. Trimming at V came to 6 bases and at J to 4 bases, leaving 7 bases not matched to a gene. The CDR3 runs to 15 residues. Germline CDR1 and CDR2: LGHDT and YNNKEL (reference sequence). This CDR3 reads CASRRDGQGATEAFF. In DNA, the CDR3 is TGTGCCAGCAGACGAGACGGACAGGGGGCCACTGAAGCTTTCTTT.

The V and J genes are TRBV11-2 and TRBJ2-1; TRBD2 aligns across 11 bases. The CDR3 is made up of 18 amino acids. V lost 5 bases and J lost 5; bases outside the gene matches: 14. CDR1 is SGHAT, CDR2 FQNNGV, per germline. The CDR3 DNA follows: TGTGCCAGCAGCCCAACTACTAGCGGGGGCCGTCGGAACAATGAGCAGTTCTTC. This gives the protein CASSPTTSGGRRNNEQFF. Full variable domain (outside the CDR3, taken from reference TRBV11-2 and TRBJ2-1): EAGVAQSPRYKIIEKRQSVAFWCNPISGHATLYWYQQILGQGPKLLIQFQNNGVVDDSQLPKDRFSAERLKGVDSTLKIQPAKLEDSAVYLCASSPTTSGGRRNNEQFFGPGTRLTVL.

This chain connects TRBV29-1 to TRBJ1-1, with D uncertain. Trimming shortened V by 7 bases and J by 5 bases, and 5 bases separated the two germline ends. The CDR3 consists of 9 residues. In germline, CDR1 is SQVTM, CDR2 ANQGSEA. Here the CDR3 reads CSGGTEAFF. CDR3 DNA sequence: TGCAGCGGAGGGACTGAAGCTTTCTTT. Full variable domain (outside the CDR3, taken from reference TRBV29-1 and TRBJ1-1): SAVISQKPSRDICQRGTSLTIQCQVDSQVTMMFWYRQQPGQSLTLIATANQGSEATYESGFVIDKFPISRPNLTFSTLTVSNMSPEDSSIYLCSGGTEAFFGQGTRLTVV.

V gene TRBV28 combines with J gene TRBJ1-3; 7 bases fit TRBD1. CDR1 is MDHEN, CDR2 SYDVKM, per germline. The V gene end was trimmed by 3 bases and the J gene end by 6 bases; junction bases not matched to a gene: 5. This CDR3 contains 14 residues. Here the CDR3 reads CASSFDREVNTIYF. CDR3 bases: TGTGCCAGCAGTTTTGACAGGGAGGTAAACACCATATATTTT.

The chain recombines TRBV5-1 with TRBJ2-5; 8 bases line up with TRBD1. From germline, CDR1 is SGHRS and CDR2 YFSETQ. The ends lost 0 bases at V and 6 bases at J; junction bases unmatched: 7. This CDR3 contains 15 residues. CDR3 sequence reads: CASSLAPGGSKTQYF. Here the CDR3 DNA reads TGCGCCAGCAGCTTGGCCCCAGGGGGCAGTAAGACCCAGTACTTC.

The CDR3 sequence: CASSLYPGSEAFF. DNA for the CDR3: TGTGCCAGCAGCCTATACCCGGGGAGCGAAGCTTTCTTT. The chain has TRBV3-1 (or the pseudogene TRBV3-2) and TRBJ1-1; D uncertain. Germline V lookup: CDR1 LGHDT, CDR2 YNNKEL (reference sequence). This CDR3 is 13 amino acids long. Trimming took off 4 bases at V and 8 bases at J, with 14 bases between the two ends.

This chain links TRBV11-3 with TRBJ2-2; no clear D. The V gene's germline CDR1 is SGHNT and CDR2 YENEEA. This CDR3 spans 12 amino acids. V was pared by 4 bases and J by 5 bases, with 5 bases between. CDR3 nucleotides: TGTGCCAGCAGCTCCCGGACCGGGGAGCTGTTTTTT. It encodes CASSSRTGELFF. Complete variable domain (other parts from reference TRBV11-3 and TRBJ2-2): EAGVVQSPRYKIIEKKQPVAFWCNPISGHNTLYWYLQNLGQGPELLIRYENEEAVDDSQLPKDRFSAERLKGVDSTLKIQPAELGDSAVYLCASSSRTGELFFGEGSRLTVL.

This clone was found once. The genes are TRBV4-2 and TRBJ2-3, with 8 bases aligning to TRBD2. This CDR3 is 16 amino acids long. CDR1 and CDR2 (germline): LGHNA, YNFKEQ. After removal of 2 bases from V and 4 bases from J, the junction contained 8 bases not matched to a gene. For the CDR3, the DNA is TGTGCCAGCAGCCAAAAAACGGGGGGGCCACCAGATACGCAGTATTTT. It codes for CASSQKTGGPPDTQYF.

The genes are TRBV11-2 and TRBJ2-7; 11 bases agree with TRBD2. CDR3 length equals 14 residues. Germline CDR1 SGHAT, CDR2 FQNNGV. V shed 2 bases, J shed 5 bases, and the junction held 2 bases outside the gene matches. CDR3 bases: TGTGCCAGCAGCTTAACTAGCGGGGGACACGAGCAGTACTTC. It codes for CASSLTSGGHEQYF.

This chain connects TRBV4-2 to TRBJ2-3, with a possible D match to TRBD2 (6 bases). Trimming stripped 0 bases from V and 4 bases from J, with 14 bases between. The CDR3 is made up of 16 amino acids. Looked up from germline, CDR1 is LGHNA and CDR2 is YNFKEQ. CDR3 nucleotide sequence: TGTGCCAGCAGCCAAGATCTTGGCAGGGAGGCAGATACGCAGTATTTT. It is translated as CASSQDLGREADTQYF.